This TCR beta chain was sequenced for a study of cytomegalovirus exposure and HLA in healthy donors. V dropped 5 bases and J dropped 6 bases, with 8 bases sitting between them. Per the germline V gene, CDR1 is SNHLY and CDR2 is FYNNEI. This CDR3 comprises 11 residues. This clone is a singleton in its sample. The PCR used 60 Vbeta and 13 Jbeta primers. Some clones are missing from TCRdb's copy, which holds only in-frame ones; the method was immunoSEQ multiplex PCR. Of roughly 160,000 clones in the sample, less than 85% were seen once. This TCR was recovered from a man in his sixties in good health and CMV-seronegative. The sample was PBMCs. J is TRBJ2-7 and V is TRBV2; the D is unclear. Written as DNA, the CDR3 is TGTGCCAGCAGTTTATACTCCGAGCAGTACTTC. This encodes CASSLYSEQYF.